These 8 T cell receptor beta chains came from one sample sequenced in a study of beta chain features in type 1 diabetes. Study results and limitations: Moderately but significantly shorter TCRB CDR3s were found in Type 1 diabetes patients in all four CD4+ subsets.

What these receptors recognize is not known. Since all of the isolated RNA was reverse transcribed, expressed TCRB transcripts were what got sequenced. Using immunoSEQ multiplex PCR, the repertoire was profiled, and TCRdb retains in-frame clones only, with some absent. The repertoire holds around 690,000 clones, with about an eighth as singletons. The sample taken for sequencing was naive CD4+ T cells from blood. The receptors here all came from a man in his thirties or forties with type 1 diabetes.

This clone was seen only a few times. This chain joins TRBV6-6 and TRBJ2-1, with D possibly matching TRBD1 (6 bases). The V end lost 7 bases, the J end lost 5 bases, and 18 bases lay between the germline ends. The CDR3 is made up of 15 amino acids. Germline CDR1 and CDR2: MNHNY and SVGAGI (reference sequence). Written as DNA, the CDR3 is TGTGCCAGCATAGCAGGGGATTACCCAAACAATGAGCAGTTCTTC. It translates to CASIAGDYPNNEQFF.

This clone was observed a few times. The CDR3 nucleotides are TGTGCCAGCAGCCGAGCCGGGACAGGGGGCGACTCTGAGCAGTTCTTC. It codes for CASSRAGTGGDSEQFF. The rearrangement joins TRBV4-2 to TRBJ2-1, with 12 bases matching TRBD1. The J segment lost 9 bases and the V segment lost 4 bases, leaving 10 bases of the junction unmatched. The CDR3 has 16 residues. CDR1 and CDR2 (germline): LGHNA, YNFKEQ.

CDR3 residues: CASSQVLAGTRTDTQYF. The CDR3 DNA follows: TGTGCCAGCAGCCAAGTGCTAGCGGGGACACGCACAGATACGCAGTATTTT. This rearrangement joins TRBV4-2 to TRBJ2-3, with 9 bases identical to TRBD2. Germline CDR1 LGHNA, CDR2 YNFKEQ. This CDR3 region has 17 residues. Unmatched junction bases numbered 6, after V lost 1 base and J lost 1 base.

The rearrangement joins TRBV4-3 to TRBJ1-5; D is unresolved. Trimming cost V 1 base and J 0 bases, with 16 bases left between them. Germline V CDR1 and CDR2: LGHNA, YSLEER. CDR3 length: 18 amino acids. CDR3 nucleotides: TGCGCCAGCAGCCAAGGGGCATCAGGCCATCCTAGCAATCAGCCCCAGCATTTT. It encodes CASSQGASGHPSNQPQHF.

The chain couples TRBV27 to TRBJ1-6; tentatively, D is TRBD1 (5 bases). Germline CDR1 is MNHEY and CDR2 is SMNVEV (reference sequence). The germline V and J ends were trimmed by 5 bases and 7 bases, with 18 bases remaining between them. The CDR3 spans 16 residues. The CDR3 coding sequence is TGTGCCAGCAGTCCCGAGGGGCGGCGGACCAATTCACCCCTCCACTTT. It yields the protein CASSPEGRRTNSPLHF.

This clone has just a few counts. The J gene is TRBJ1-4, the V gene TRBV23-1, with 11 bases aligning to TRBD1. TRBV23-1 is an open reading frame whose function is uncertain. The CDR3 runs 19 residues. V dropped 0 bases and J dropped 8; count of bases not matched to a gene: 14. The CDR3 DNA sequence: TGCGCCAGCAGTCAATCCATCCGGGACAGGGGGATCGACAAAGAAAAACTGTTTTTT. Protein: CASSQSIRDRGIDKEKLFF.

The V call is TRBV11-1, the J call TRBJ2-2, with 7 bases fitting TRBD2. J was trimmed by 6 bases and V by 4 bases; bases with no gene match: 8. Germline-derived CDR1 and CDR2 are SGHAT and FQDESV (reference sequence). CDR3 length: 15 residues. The CDR3 DNA sequence: TGTGCCAGCAGCTCCAGACTAGCCGCTGCCGGGGAGCTGTTTTTT. It is translated as CASSSRLAAAGELFF.

This clone has more than one count but fewer than ten. The DNA of the CDR3 is TGTGCCAGCAGTTTAGAGACGGGACAGGTAACCTACGAGCAGTACTTC. Translation gives CASSLETGQVTYEQYF. The chain joins TRBV28 to TRBJ2-7, with 8 bases identical to TRBD1. The V gene end was trimmed by 2 bases and the J gene end by 2 bases; junction bases not matched to a gene: 8. Germline lookup yields CDR1 MDHEN and CDR2 SYDVKM. There are 16 residues in the CDR3.